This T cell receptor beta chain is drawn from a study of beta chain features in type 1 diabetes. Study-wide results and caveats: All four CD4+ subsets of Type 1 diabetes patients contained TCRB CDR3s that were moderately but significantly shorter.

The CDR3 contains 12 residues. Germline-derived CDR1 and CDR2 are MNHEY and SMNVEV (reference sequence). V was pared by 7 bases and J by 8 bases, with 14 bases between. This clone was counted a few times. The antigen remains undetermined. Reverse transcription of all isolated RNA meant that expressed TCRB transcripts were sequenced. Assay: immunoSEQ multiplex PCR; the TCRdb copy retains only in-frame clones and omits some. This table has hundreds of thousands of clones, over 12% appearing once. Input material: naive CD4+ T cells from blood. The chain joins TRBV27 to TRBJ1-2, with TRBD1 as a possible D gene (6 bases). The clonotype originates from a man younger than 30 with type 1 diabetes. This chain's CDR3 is CASTPGQLGYTF. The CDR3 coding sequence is TGTGCCAGCACCCCCGGACAGCTGGGCTACACCTTC.